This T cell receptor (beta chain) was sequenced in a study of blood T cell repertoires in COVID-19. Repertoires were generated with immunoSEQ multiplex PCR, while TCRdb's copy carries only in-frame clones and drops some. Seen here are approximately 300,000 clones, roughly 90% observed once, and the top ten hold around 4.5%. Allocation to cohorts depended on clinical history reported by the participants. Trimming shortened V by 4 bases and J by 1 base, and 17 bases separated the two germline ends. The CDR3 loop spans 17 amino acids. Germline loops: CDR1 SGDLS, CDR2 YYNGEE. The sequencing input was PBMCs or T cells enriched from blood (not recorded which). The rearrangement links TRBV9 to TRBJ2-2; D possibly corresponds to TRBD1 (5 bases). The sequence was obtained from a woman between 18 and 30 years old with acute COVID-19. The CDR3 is CASSLRWGQGNTGELFF. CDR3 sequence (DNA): TGTGCCAGCAGCCTACGGTGGGGCCAAGGGAACACCGGGGAGCTGTTTTTT.